These 15 T cell receptor beta chains came from one sample sequenced in a study of human T cells and chemical hapten exposure. MiXCR, applied by TCRdb to the RACE reads, yields one record per CDR3 protein. The profile shows roughly 69,000 distinct CDR3 sequences, 11% of them singletons. Indicated time point: patch test 3, about 24 weeks after DPC sensitization. This sample's treatment: therapeutic diphenylcyclopropenone sensitization with weekly scalp DPC. The source was whole blood, collected in connection with sensitization to the hapten diphenylcyclopropenone (DPC). The receptors come from a woman between 25 and 40 years old with alopecia areata. Some clones in this sample may be carry-over from other donors' samples.

The gene calls are TRBV6-2 or TRBV6-3 and TRBJ2-1, with D maybe TRBD2 (6 bases). The CDR3 length is 16 residues. Trimming took off 1 base at V and 5 bases at J, with 15 bases between the two ends. The V gene's germline CDR1 is MNHEY and CDR2 SVGEGT. The CDR3 sequence: CASSYYPGAGNNEQFF. The CDR3 bases are TGTGCCAGCAGTTACTACCCCGGGGCGGGAAACAATGAGCAGTTCTTC.

This clonotype was observed a few times. The V call is TRBV9, the J call TRBJ2-1, with D tentatively TRBD2 (6 bases). The CDR3 loop spans 16 amino acids. CDR1 is SGDLS, CDR2 YYNGEE, per germline. Trimming left V 2 bases short and J 0 bases short, with 12 bases between. The CDR3 loop reads CASSVTSYSSYNEQFF. The CDR3 region has the DNA TGTGCCAGCAGCGTGACTAGTTACAGCTCCTACAATGAGCAGTTCTTC. The full variable domain, rest sourced from reference TRBV9 and TRBJ2-1, is DSGVTQTPKHLITATGQRVTLRCSPRSGDLSVYWYQQSLDQGLQFLIQYYNGEERAKGNILERFSAQQFPDLHSELNLSSLELGDSALYFCASSVTSYSSYNEQFFGPGTRLTVL.

V is TRBV11-3 and J is TRBJ1-4; a weak D match, TRBD1 (6 bases). The V gene lost 11 bases and the J gene lost 8 bases, with 15 bases spanning the gap. CDR1 is SGHNT and CDR2 is YENEEA in the germline V gene. This CDR3 has 12 residues. The CDR3 DNA sequence: TGTGCCTCGGGGGGCCCGGAGGAAAAACTGTTTTTT. Protein product: CASGGPEEKLFF.

This clonotype was picked up many times. The chain combines TRBV3-1 with TRBJ1-1, with 8 bases aligning to TRBD1. CDR3 length: 13 amino acids. Germline CDR1 and CDR2: LGHDT and YNNKEL (reference sequence). The J segment lost 10 bases and the V segment lost 5 bases, leaving 9 bases of the junction unmatched. The CDR3 loop is CASSGLQGDGAFF. For the CDR3, the DNA is TGTGCCAGCAGCGGTTTACAGGGGGACGGAGCTTTCTTT.

This rearrangement joins TRBV3-1 to TRBJ2-1, with D perhaps assigned TRBD1 or TRBD2 (6 bases each). V lost 1 base to trimming and J lost 10 bases, with 8 bases between them. Germline CDR1 is LGHDT and CDR2 is YNNKEL (reference sequence). The CDR3 is made up of 12 amino acids. The DNA for the CDR3 is TGTGCCAGCAGCCAAGTAGGGGGGGAGCAGTTCTTC. Its protein product is CASSQVGGEQFF.

This clonotype was seen a handful of times. V and J are TRBV2 and TRBJ2-2; 7 nucleotides line up with TRBD2. CDR1 SNHLY and CDR2 FYNNEI come from the germline V gene. CDR3 length: 14 residues. With V trimmed by 8 bases and J by 4 bases, 7 bases remained unmatched. CDR3: CASGGTTTTGELFF. CDR3 in DNA: TGTGCCAGCGGCGGGACTACAACCACCGGGGAGCTGTTTTTT.

CDR3 sequence reads: CASSKRDEQFF. CDR3 in DNA: TGTGCCAGCAGCAAAAGGGATGAGCAGTTCTTC. This chain uses TRBV4-2 with TRBJ2-1; no firm D call. V lost 5 bases and J 8 bases, leaving 7 bases between the germline ends. The CDR3 sequence is 11 residues long. Germline-derived CDR1 and CDR2 are LGHNA and YNFKEQ.

This clonotype has more than one count but fewer than ten. The chain combines TRBV7-3 with TRBJ2-1; 8 nucleotides agree with TRBD1. Trimming took 5 bases from V and 9 from J; bases not matched to a gene: 9. CDR1 is SGHTA, CDR2 FQGTGA, per germline. The CDR3 totals 14 residues. Written as DNA, the CDR3 is TGTGCCAGCAGCAATCCCGCCGACAGGGGTGAGCAGTTCTTC. Encoded protein: CASSNPADRGEQFF.

This clonotype was counted between two and nine times. The V call is TRBV19, the J call TRBJ1-5; D ambiguous. Trimming stripped 6 bases from V and 1 base from J, with 4 bases between. Looked up from germline, CDR1 is LNHDA and CDR2 is SQIVND (reference sequence). The CDR3 contains 12 residues. In nucleotides, the CDR3 is TGTGCCAGTAGGGGAAGCAATCAGCCCCAGCATTTT. Translated: CASRGSNQPQHF.

This chain joins TRBV20-1 and TRBJ2-7; TRBD1 is a possible D gene (5 bases). Trimming stripped 5 bases from V and 5 bases from J, with 16 bases between. The CDR3 is made up of 13 amino acids. CDR1 DFQATT and CDR2 SNEGSKA come from the germline V gene (reference sequence). The chain's CDR3 is CSADYRIIDEQYF. The DNA for the CDR3 is TGCAGTGCTGATTACAGGATTATCGACGAGCAGTACTTC.

About this clonotype: A much larger clone is a single base away; this may be a read error. The genes are TRBV18 and TRBJ2-6; D may be TRBD1 (5 bases). CDR1 KGHSH and CDR2 LQKENI come from the germline V gene. The CDR3 runs 15 residues. This chain's CDR3 is CTSSPQESGANVLTF. As DNA, the CDR3 is TGTACCAGCTCACCACAGGAGTCTGGGGCCAACGTCCTGACTTTC. The full variable domain, its missing parts supplied by reference TRBV18 and TRBJ2-6, is NAGVMQNPRHLVRRRGQEARLRCSPMKGHSHVYWYRQLPEEGLKFMVYLQKENIIDESGMPKERFSAEFPKEGPSILRIQQVVRGDSAAYFCTSSPQESGANVLTFGAGSRLTVL.

In this sample, this clonotype turned up many times. The gene calls are TRBV28 and TRBJ2-7; 11 positions agree with TRBD1. The trim removed 2 bases at V and 1 base at J, leaving 7 bases unmatched. The germline V gene encodes CDR1 MDHEN and CDR2 SYDVKM. The length of the CDR3 is 17 residues. The CDR3 loop reads CASSLTGQGVLSYEQYF. In DNA, the CDR3 is TGTGCCAGCAGTTTAACGGGACAGGGGGTCCTATCCTACGAGCAGTACTTC.

This clonotype was counted ten times or more. V usage is TRBV7-6 and J usage is TRBJ2-3; a weak D match, TRBD1 (6 bases). Germline values: CDR1 SGHVS, CDR2 FNYEAQ. The V gene lost 6 bases and the J gene lost 2 bases, with 12 bases spanning the gap. The CDR3 contains 14 residues. Written as DNA, the CDR3 is TGTGCCAGCAGTTGGGGACAAAACACAGATACGCAGTATTTT. Its translation is CASSWGQNTDTQYF.

The chain recombines TRBV12-3 or TRBV12-4 with TRBJ2-7; D remains unclear. CDR3 length equals 16 residues. V was cut by 3 bases and J by 0 bases, with 15 bases left in between. The chain's CDR3 is CASSFKGGASSYEQYF. The CDR3 nucleotides read TGTGCCAGCAGTTTTAAAGGCGGCGCGAGCTCCTACGAGCAGTACTTC.

This clonotype was picked up a small number of times. The junction departs from the called germline gene at one end, perhaps through a read error. This chain joins TRBV5-1 and TRBJ2-7; D unclear. This CDR3 spans 12 amino acids. Germline V gene lookup returns CDR1 SGHRS and CDR2 YFSETQ. In DNA form, the CDR3 reads TGCGCCAGCAGCTTGTCTGGGATAGAACTTGACTTC. Its protein is CASSLSGIELDF.